This T cell receptor beta chain was sequenced for a study of shared clonotypes between healthy human individuals. Study at large: Donors had three CD4 naive, three CD4 memory, two CD8 naive and one CD8 memory plate apiece. Study-wide findings and caveats: Naive CD4 clonotype sharing across several donors was 4.5% to 6%.

In the authors' methods: Filtering differed because ImmunoSEQ produced junction-only sequences that carried no quality scores. TCRdb keeps only in-frame clones here, not all; method: immunoSEQ multiplex PCR. From that table come the V and J calls and clone size; the DNA was used to work out D and trimming. Here the sample spans millions of clones, about 95% being singletons. Notes on this clone: Its specificity is not known.

Trimming removed 7 bases from V and 1 base from J, with 11 bases in between. CDR1 is SGHDT and CDR2 is YYEEEE in the germline V gene. There are 13 residues in the CDR3. Naive-designated CD8 cells lacked CD45RO, were positively enriched for CCR7, and omitted terminally differentiated effector memory CD45RA+ cells. The sequenced sample was naive CD8+ T cells sorted from blood. The chain has TRBV5-6 and TRBJ1-1; D is uncertain. This sequence originates from a man in his late teens or twenties in good health. The CDR3 DNA follows: TGTGCCAGCTCGCAAGACCGGAACACTGAAGCTTTCTTT. Protein sequence: CASSQDRNTEAFF.